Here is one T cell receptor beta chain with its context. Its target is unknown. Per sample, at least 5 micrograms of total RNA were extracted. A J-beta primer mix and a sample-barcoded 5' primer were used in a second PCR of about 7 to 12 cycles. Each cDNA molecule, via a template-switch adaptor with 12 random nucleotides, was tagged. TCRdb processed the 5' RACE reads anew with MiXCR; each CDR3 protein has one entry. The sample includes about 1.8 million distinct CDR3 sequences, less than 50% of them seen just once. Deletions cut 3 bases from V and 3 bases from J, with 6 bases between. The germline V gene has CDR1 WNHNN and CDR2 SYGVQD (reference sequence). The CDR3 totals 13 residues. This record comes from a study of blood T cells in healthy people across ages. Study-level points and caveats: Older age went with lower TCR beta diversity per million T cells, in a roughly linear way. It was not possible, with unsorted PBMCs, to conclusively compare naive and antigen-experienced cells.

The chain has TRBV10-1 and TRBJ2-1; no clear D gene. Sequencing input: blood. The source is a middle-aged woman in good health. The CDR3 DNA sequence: TGCGCCAGCAGTGACTCCATCTACAATGAGCAGTTCTTC. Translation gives CASSDSIYNEQFF.